A single sample gave rise to the 18 T cell receptor beta chains below, sequenced in a study of OX40 agonist ivuxolimab in advanced cancers. Clones were read by immunoSEQ multiplex PCR, and TCRdb kept only the in-frame ones, dropping some. The repertoire holds about 25,000 clones, with approximately 86% as singletons. This sample comprised CD4+ or CD8+ T cells sorted from blood, obtained in a trial of the OX40 agonist ivuxolimab. The receptors come from an adult with an advanced solid tumor such as melanoma, head and neck, liver or kidney cancer.

This clone was seen only a few times. The V call is TRBV23-1, the J call TRBJ1-2; D call uncertain. TRBV23-1 is noted as an ORF with a role that remains uncertain. The CDR3 has 15 residues. Trimming stripped 8 bases from V and 4 bases from J, with 20 bases between. The CDR3 region has the DNA TGCGCCAGCTTCCCGAGGAAGGGTGGATGCTATGGCTACACCTTC. It yields the protein CASFPRKGGCYGYTF.

The chain couples TRBV27 to TRBJ2-3, with D unresolved. V was trimmed by 1 base and J by 3 bases, leaving 11 bases between them. This CDR3 has 15 residues. Per the germline V gene, CDR1 is MNHEY and CDR2 is SMNVEV (reference sequence). The CDR3 loop is CASSLFGLGTDTQYF. The CDR3 DNA follows: TGTGCCAGCAGTTTATTTGGGCTCGGGACAGATACGCAGTATTTT.

This chain connects TRBV6-5 to TRBJ1-5; D perhaps matches TRBD1 (5 bases). The germline V and J ends were trimmed by 6 bases and 0 bases, with 9 bases remaining between them. The germline gives CDR1 MNHEY, CDR2 SVGAGI. CDR3 length: 14 residues. CDR3 nucleotides: TGTGCCAGCAGCCGGGACCCTAGCAATCAGCCCCAGCATTTT. Protein: CASSRDPSNQPQHF.

CDR3 DNA: TGTGCCAGCAGCCTCGGCACACACTATGGCTACACCTTC. It codes for CASSLGTHYGYTF. The chain combines TRBV14 with TRBJ1-2; D unresolved. CDR1 is SGHDN and CDR2 is FVKESK in the germline V gene. This CDR3 contains 13 residues. V shed 4 bases and J shed 3 bases, with 9 bases lying between them.

The V call is TRBV9, the J call TRBJ2-7, with D possibly matching TRBD1 (5 bases). With 4 bases removed from V and 1 base from J, the gap between germline ends came to 15 bases. The CDR3 is 15 residues long. Germline assignment: CDR1 SGDLS and CDR2 YYNGEE. The DNA of the CDR3 is TGTGCCAGCAGCTCAGGGCCTCGGGCGTCCTACGAGCAGTACTTC. This sequence encodes CASSSGPRASYEQYF.

Written as DNA, the CDR3 is TGTGCCAGTAGTATAGGGACAGAGTCCTACGAGCAGTACTTC. The encoded protein is CASSIGTESYEQYF. The rearrangement joins TRBV19 to TRBJ2-7, with D possibly TRBD1 on 6 matching bases. The length of the CDR3 is 14 residues. Trimming took 1 base from V and 1 from J, leaving 8 bases between them. CDR1 and CDR2 (germline): LNHDA, SQIVND (reference sequence).

V usage is TRBV2 and J usage is TRBJ2-1, with 12 bases identical to TRBD2. CDR1 is SNHLY, CDR2 FYNNEI, per germline. This CDR3 contains 15 residues. Trimming took 10 bases from V and 7 from J; bases not matched to a gene: 11. DNA for the CDR3: TGTGCCACTACGAGACTAGCGGGAGAGGATAATGAGCAGTTCTTC. Translated, it gives CATTRLAGEDNEQFF.

The V gene is TRBV4-3, the J gene TRBJ2-7; D might be TRBD1 (6 bases). The germline V gene encodes CDR1 LGHNA and CDR2 YSLEER. The CDR3 contains 15 residues. The ends were cut back, 4 bases at V and 5 bases at J, with 18 bases in the middle. The CDR3: CASSLTSGDRHEQYF. The CDR3 DNA reads TGCGCCAGCAGCCTTACTTCAGGGGATCGTCACGAGCAGTACTTC.

The chain links TRBV7-6 to TRBJ2-6; 9 bases are a match to TRBD1. Germline V lookup: CDR1 SGHVS, CDR2 FNYEAQ. V lost 1 base and J lost 0; bases outside the gene matches: 1. This CDR3 contains 17 residues. CDR3: CASSLEDRGSGANVLTF. The CDR3 nucleotides are TGTGCCAGCAGCTTAGAGGACAGGGGCTCTGGGGCCAACGTCCTGACTTTC.

This rearrangement joins TRBV6-5 to TRBJ1-1; D gene unclear. The CDR3 consists of 13 residues. Trimming shortened V by 2 bases and J by 5 bases, and 9 bases separated the two germline ends. CDR1 is MNHEY and CDR2 is SVGAGI in the germline V gene. This CDR3 is CASSYGGRTEAFF. The DNA for the CDR3 is TGTGCCAGCAGTTACGGCGGGAGGACTGAAGCTTTCTTT.

The chain recombines TRBV2 with TRBJ2-2, with D unresolved. The CDR3 totals 17 residues. Trimming shortened V by 3 bases and J by 2 bases, and 16 bases separated the two germline ends. The germline V gene encodes CDR1 SNHLY and CDR2 FYNNEI. The CDR3 DNA sequence: TGTGCCAGCAGTGAGCGAAACCCTACTTTAAACACCGGGGAGCTGTTTTTT. This sequence encodes CASSERNPTLNTGELFF.

CDR3 in amino acids: CASRDRGDEETQYF. Written as DNA, the CDR3 is TGTGCCAGCAGAGACAGGGGGGATGAAGAGACCCAGTACTTC. The genes are TRBV6-1 and TRBJ2-5; 9 positions match TRBD1. V was clipped by 6 bases and J by 3 bases; unmatched bases: 5. This CDR3 region has 14 residues. Germline V gives CDR1 MNHNS, CDR2 SASEGT.

The CDR3 reads CASSFSLSGDEAFF. CDR3 nucleotide sequence: TGTGCCAGCAGCTTCTCTCTATCGGGTGATGAAGCTTTCTTT. V and J are TRBV11-2 and TRBJ1-1; D not resolved. The CDR3 is 14 amino acids. The germline V gene has CDR1 SGHAT and CDR2 FQNNGV. Trimming took 3 bases from V and 7 from J, leaving 15 bases between them. The complete variable domain, with remaining parts taken from reference TRBV11-2 and TRBJ1-1, reads EAGVAQSPRYKIIEKRQSVAFWCNPISGHATLYWYQQILGQGPKLLIQFQNNGVVDDSQLPKDRFSAERLKGVDSTLKIQPAKLEDSAVYLCASSFSLSGDEAFFGQGTRLTVV.

This sequence joins TRBV15 and TRBJ2-1; D is perhaps TRBD1 (6 bases). V was shortened by 11 bases and J by 2 bases, with 13 bases between the two germline ends. The germline gives CDR1 LNHNV, CDR2 YYDKDF (reference sequence). The CDR3 length is 13 residues. The CDR3 nucleotides read TGTGCCGCGCAGGGGTCTACCTACAATGAGCAGTTCTTC. Protein: CAAQGSTYNEQFF.

The CDR3 nucleotides read TGTGCCAGCGAGTGGGGACAGGACGTCCGGCAGCCCCAGCATTTT. Protein product: CASEWGQDVRQPQHF. The chain carries TRBV2 and TRBJ1-5; the match to TRBD1 covers 8 bases. Trimming cost V 8 bases and J 7 bases; bases outside gene matches: 13. The CDR3 extends over 15 amino acids. Germline CDR1 and CDR2: SNHLY and FYNNEI.

This chain links TRBV7-9 with TRBJ2-2; no clear D. V was shortened by 1 base and J by 2 bases, with 5 bases between the two germline ends. Germline-derived CDR1 and CDR2 are SEHNR and FQNEAQ (reference sequence). CDR3 size: 14 residues. CDR3 DNA sequence: TGTGCCAGCAGCTTAGTGTATAACACCGGGGAGCTGTTTTTT. It encodes CASSLVYNTGELFF.

This clone has just a few counts. The CDR3 sequence is CASSQTRTATEAFF. The CDR3 DNA reads as TGCGCCAGCAGTCAGACCCGGACAGCCACTGAAGCTTTCTTT. This chain uses TRBV4-1 with TRBJ1-1; D is possibly TRBD1 (6 bases). The germline V gene has CDR1 MGHRA and CDR2 YSYEKL. The V gene lost 6 bases and the J gene lost 4 bases, with 15 bases spanning the gap. The CDR3 consists of 14 residues.

The CDR3 here is CASWPNYEQYF. The DNA of the CDR3 is TGCGCCAGCTGGCCGAACTACGAGCAGTACTTC. The chain has TRBV5-1 and TRBJ2-7; no clear D gene. Germline assignment: CDR1 SGHRS and CDR2 YFSETQ. The CDR3 runs 11 residues. V gave up 7 bases and J gave up 3 bases, with 8 bases separating them.